One and the same sample provided the 21 T cell receptor beta chains below, sequenced in a study of CD8+ T cells in alopecia areata. The authors extracted RNA and reverse transcribed it into cDNA as the sequencing template. Clones were read by immunoSEQ multiplex PCR, and TCRdb kept only the in-frame ones, dropping some. The profile shows some 110,000 clones, 55% to 65% of them singletons. The sample comprised CD4+ T cells sorted from blood. Source of these receptors: a human donor in good health.

The chain carries TRBV20-1 and TRBJ1-1, with D unclear. The CDR3 consists of 11 residues. V was cut by 2 bases and J by 6 bases, with 7 bases left in between. CDR1 and CDR2 (germline): DFQATT, SNEGSKA (reference sequence). As DNA, the CDR3 is TGCAGTGCTAGAAAAGAGGCTGAAGCTTTCTTT. Residues: CSARKEAEAFF.

This chain uses TRBV12-5 with TRBJ1-1; D is undetermined. V was pared by 6 bases and J by 4 bases, with 15 bases between. The CDR3 has 14 residues. Germline lookup yields CDR1 LGHNT and CDR2 FRNRAP. The CDR3 DNA follows: TGTGCTAGTGGCATTGGGGTATCGCTCACTGAAGCTTTCTTT. Amino acids: CASGIGVSLTEAFF.

This chain connects TRBV2 to TRBJ1-6; tentatively, D is TRBD1 (5 bases). Germline lookup yields CDR1 SNHLY and CDR2 FYNNEI. The CDR3 is made up of 16 amino acids. V was clipped by 11 bases and J by 0 bases, with 17 bases between them. The CDR3 spells CACRRADSSYNSPLHF. CDR3 DNA sequence: TGTGCCTGTCGCAGGGCGGATAGCTCCTATAATTCACCCCTCCACTTT.

This clone was counted a few times. The chain joins TRBV18 to TRBJ1-4; TRBD1 agrees at 8 bases. Germline CDR1 is KGHSH and CDR2 is LQKENI. V lost 5 bases and J lost 8; bases outside the gene matches: 7. This CDR3 region has 14 residues. The CDR3 sequence is CASSDGQGGEKLFF. CDR3 DNA sequence: TGTGCCAGCTCAGACGGACAGGGAGGCGAAAAACTGTTTTTT.

The chain joins TRBV30 to TRBJ2-2; D is unresolved. The CDR3 covers 13 residues. Germline V gives CDR1 GTSNPN, CDR2 SVGIG (reference sequence). Trimming took off 0 bases at V and 6 bases at J, with 8 bases between the two ends. The CDR3 loop is CAWSVRSAGELFF. Written as DNA, the CDR3 is TGTGCCTGGAGTGTACGATCAGCCGGGGAGCTGTTTTTT.

This chain uses TRBV29-1 with TRBJ2-5; D gene uncertain. The V end was cut by 1 base, the J end by 4 bases, with 4 bases between. This CDR3 spans 11 amino acids. Germline V gene data show CDR1 as SQVTM and CDR2 as ANQGSEA. The CDR3 loop reads CSVEAGETQYF. CDR3 nucleotide sequence: TGCAGCGTTGAAGCGGGAGAGACCCAGTACTTC.

The V call is TRBV7-9, the J call TRBJ1-1; D is ambiguous. This CDR3 is 14 amino acids long. CDR1 and CDR2 from the germline V gene are SEHNR and FQNEAQ (reference sequence). V lost 1 base and J 1 base, leaving 7 bases between the germline ends. CDR3 sequence (DNA): TGTGCCAGCAGCTTAGAAGGACGGAACACTGAAGCTTTCTTT. It encodes CASSLEGRNTEAFF.

This chain joins TRBV30 and TRBJ2-2; TRBD2 matches at 10 bases. Unmatched junction bases numbered 7, after V lost 5 bases and J lost 4 bases. Germline assignment: CDR1 GTSNPN and CDR2 SVGIG (reference sequence). The CDR3 has 15 amino acids. The CDR3 nucleotides are TGTGCCTGGCACCCCAGACTAGCGGGCACCGGGGAGCTGTTTTTT. Translation gives CAWHPRLAGTGELFF. Complete variable domain (other parts from reference TRBV30 and TRBJ2-2): SQTIHQWPATLVQPVGSPLSLECTVEGTSNPNLYWYRQAAGRGLQLLFYSVGIGQISSEVPQNLSASRPQDRQFILSSKKLLLSDSGFYLCAWHPRLAGTGELFFGEGSRLTVL.

The chain has TRBV5-1 and TRBJ2-1, with TRBD2 as a possible D gene (5 bases). The V end was cut by 2 bases, the J end by 8 bases, with 17 bases between. Germline CDR1 reads SGHRS; CDR2 reads YFSETQ. The CDR3 loop spans 15 amino acids. The CDR3 coding sequence is TGCGCCAGCAGCTTAGATGTGACTGACGGGGATGAGCAGTTCTTC. It specifies CASSLDVTDGDEQFF.

This clone was counted between two and nine times. V usage is TRBV29-1 and J usage is TRBJ2-3, with D perhaps TRBD1 or TRBD2 (6 bases each). This CDR3 is 13 amino acids long. Germline V CDR1 and CDR2: SQVTM, ANQGSEA. Trimming pared 4 bases from V and 6 bases from J, leaving 14 bases between. The chain's CDR3 is CSVGRGRGDTQYF. For the CDR3, the DNA is TGCAGCGTTGGCCGGGGGCGAGGGGATACGCAGTATTTT.

This chain connects TRBV11-1 to TRBJ1-2; D is perhaps TRBD1 (6 bases). The CDR3 length is 14 residues. Per the germline V gene, CDR1 is SGHAT and CDR2 is FQDESV (reference sequence). Trimming took off 4 bases at V and 6 bases at J, with 15 bases between the two ends. The CDR3 region has the DNA TGTGCCAGCAGCTACAGGGCCCCGGGCGATGGCTACACCTTC. Protein product: CASSYRAPGDGYTF.

V is TRBV29-1 and J is TRBJ2-5; the match to TRBD1 covers 8 bases. This CDR3 has 14 residues. V shed 6 bases and J 3 bases; nucleotides not matched to a gene: 9. Germline values: CDR1 SQVTM, CDR2 ANQGSEA. The CDR3 loop is CSVATGGVEETQYF. The CDR3 nucleotides read TGCAGCGTGGCCACAGGGGGTGTAGAAGAGACCCAGTACTTC.

This chain uses TRBV5-6 with TRBJ2-7, with TRBD1 matching over 9 bases. The CDR3 sequence is 16 residues long. With 0 bases clipped from V and 5 bases from J, the junction kept 9 bases outside the gene matches. The germline V gene encodes CDR1 SGHDT and CDR2 YYEEEE. The CDR3 nucleotides read TGTGCCAGCAGCTTGGCCGGGGGACAGGGTCTCCACGAGCAGTACTTC. Translating gives CASSLAGGQGLHEQYF. The variable domain in full, completed from reference TRBV5-6 and TRBJ2-7, reads DAGVTQSPTHLIKTRGQQVTLRCSPKSGHDTVSWYQQALGQGPQFIFQYYEEEERQRGNFPDRFSGHQFPNYSSELNVNALLLGDSALYLCASSLAGGQGLHEQYFGPGTRLTVT.

The rearrangement links TRBV25-1 to TRBJ2-5; no clear D gene. CDR3 length equals 11 residues. Germline V gives CDR1 MGHDK, CDR2 SYGVNS. The germline V and J ends were trimmed by 7 bases and 5 bases, with 8 bases remaining between them. The CDR3 protein is CASMGWETQYF. The DNA of the CDR3 is TGTGCCAGCATGGGTTGGGAGACCCAGTACTTC.

This clone was recorded a few times. The rearrangement uses TRBV18 and TRBJ1-2; D not certain. The CDR3 totals 13 residues. Germline V gene sequence: CDR1 KGHSH, CDR2 LQKENI. With 3 bases removed from V and 7 bases from J, the gap between germline ends came to 12 bases. The CDR3 coding sequence is TGTGCCAGCTCACCGCGGGTCGCAAGTGGCTACACCTTC. Amino acids: CASSPRVASGYTF.

The J gene is TRBJ1-2, the V gene TRBV6-1; TRBD1 might be the D (6 bases). CDR1 is MNHNS and CDR2 is SASEGT in the germline V gene. The CDR3 length is 14 residues. Trimming stripped 4 bases from V and 8 bases from J, with 17 bases between. This CDR3 is CASSVLTGSGGYTF. The DNA of the CDR3 is TGTGCCAGCAGTGTACTCACAGGGTCCGGCGGCTACACCTTC.

As for this clone: Distinct nucleotide sequences in the sample also encode this CDR3. The chain recombines TRBV2 with TRBJ1-2, with D perhaps TRBD1 (5 bases). Deletions cut 6 bases from V and 5 bases from J, with 10 bases between. Germline assignment: CDR1 SNHLY and CDR2 FYNNEI. The CDR3 spans 12 residues. CDR3 sequence reads: CASRGDGYGYTF. The CDR3 coding sequence is TGTGCCAGCAGGGGGGACGGGTATGGCTACACCTTC.

The gene calls are TRBV30 and TRBJ2-1; D not certain. The CDR3 is 11 amino acids. Trimming took 6 bases from V and 4 from J, leaving 7 bases between them. Germline assignment: CDR1 GTSNPN and CDR2 SVGIG (reference sequence). CDR3 DNA: TGTGCCTGCCATACTTACAATGAGCAGTTCTTC. Translated, it gives CACHTYNEQFF.

The chain has TRBV4-1 and TRBJ2-7; D possibly corresponds to TRBD1 (5 bases). V was pared by 0 bases and J by 5 bases, with 14 bases between. Germline lookup yields CDR1 MGHRA and CDR2 YSYEKL. The CDR3 totals 15 residues. The CDR3 DNA sequence: TGCGCCAGCAGCCAAGAGTTCAGGGCGGCAAACGAGCAGTACTTC. The encoded protein is CASSQEFRAANEQYF.

The V gene is TRBV5-1, the J gene TRBJ2-7, with 7 bases aligning to TRBD1. The CDR3 consists of 12 residues. From germline, CDR1 is SGHRS and CDR2 YFSETQ. Unmatched junction bases numbered 6, after V lost 4 bases and J lost 8 bases. The CDR3 spells CASSKETGQQYF. The CDR3 DNA reads as TGCGCCAGCAGCAAGGAGACAGGGCAGCAGTACTTC.

V gene TRBV5-6 combines with J gene TRBJ2-7, with TRBD2 identical over 9 bases. After removal of 4 bases from V and 3 bases from J, the junction contained 8 bases not matched to a gene. Per the germline V gene, CDR1 is SGHDT and CDR2 is YYEEEE. The CDR3 has 15 residues. DNA for the CDR3: TGTGCCAGCAGCCGAGGGCTAGCGGGGAGCTACGAGCAGTACTTC. The encoded protein is CASSRGLAGSYEQYF.